This T cell receptor (beta chain) was profiled in a study of cytomegalovirus exposure and HLA in healthy donors. PCR was performed using 60 Vbeta and 13 Jbeta primers. Assay: immunoSEQ multiplex PCR; the TCRdb copy retains only in-frame clones and omits some. The sample has approximately 100,000 clones, less than 80% seen once. The CDR3 covers 16 residues. Trimming cost V 4 bases and J 2 bases; bases outside gene matches: 8. Germline CDR1 is LNHDA and CDR2 is SQIVND (reference sequence). V is TRBV19 and J is TRBJ1-2; 9 bases line up with TRBD1. The TCR sequence derives from a man aged 35 to 55 in good health and CMV-seronegative. The material sequenced was PBMCs. The CDR3 DNA reads as TGTGCCAGTAGTACCATACAGGGGGCAACAAACTATGGCTACACCTTC. Protein: CASSTIQGATNYGYTF.